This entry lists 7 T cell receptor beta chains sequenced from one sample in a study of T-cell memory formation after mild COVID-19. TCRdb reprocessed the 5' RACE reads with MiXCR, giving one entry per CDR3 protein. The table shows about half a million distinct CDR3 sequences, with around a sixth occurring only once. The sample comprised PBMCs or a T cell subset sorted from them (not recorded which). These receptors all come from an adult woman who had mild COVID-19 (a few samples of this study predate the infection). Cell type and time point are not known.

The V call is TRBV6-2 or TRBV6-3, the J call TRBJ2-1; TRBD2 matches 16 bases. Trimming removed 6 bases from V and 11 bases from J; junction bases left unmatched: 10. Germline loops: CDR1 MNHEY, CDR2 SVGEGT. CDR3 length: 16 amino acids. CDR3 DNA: TGTGCCAGCAGACCGGGACTAGCGGGAGGGTTTTCGAAGCAGTTCTTC. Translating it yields CASRPGLAGGFSKQFF.

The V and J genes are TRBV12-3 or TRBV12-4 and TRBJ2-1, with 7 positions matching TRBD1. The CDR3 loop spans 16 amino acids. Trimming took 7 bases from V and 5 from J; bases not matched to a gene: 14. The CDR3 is CASTIKTGKVNNEQFF. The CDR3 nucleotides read TGTGCCAGCACCATCAAGACAGGGAAAGTAAACAATGAGCAGTTCTTC.

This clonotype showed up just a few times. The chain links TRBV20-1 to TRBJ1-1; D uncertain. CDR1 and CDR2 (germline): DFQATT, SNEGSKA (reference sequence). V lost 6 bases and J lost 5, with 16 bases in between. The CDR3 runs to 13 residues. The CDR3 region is CSANPPPGTEAFF. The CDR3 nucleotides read TGCAGTGCAAATCCCCCTCCGGGGACTGAAGCTTTCTTT.

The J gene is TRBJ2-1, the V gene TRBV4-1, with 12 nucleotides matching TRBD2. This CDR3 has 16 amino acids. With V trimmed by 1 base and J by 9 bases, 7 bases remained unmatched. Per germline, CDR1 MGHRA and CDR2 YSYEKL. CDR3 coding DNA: TGCGCCAGCAGCCAAGCTCCTAGCGGGGGGGCCAGTGAGCAGTTCTTC. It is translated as CASSQAPSGGASEQFF.

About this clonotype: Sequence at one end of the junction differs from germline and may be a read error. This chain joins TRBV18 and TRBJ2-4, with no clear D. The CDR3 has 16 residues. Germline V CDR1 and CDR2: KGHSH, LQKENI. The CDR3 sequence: CASSPYDVLAKNIQYF. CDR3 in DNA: TGCGCCAGCTCACCGTATGACGTCCTAGCCAAAAACATTCAGTACTTC.

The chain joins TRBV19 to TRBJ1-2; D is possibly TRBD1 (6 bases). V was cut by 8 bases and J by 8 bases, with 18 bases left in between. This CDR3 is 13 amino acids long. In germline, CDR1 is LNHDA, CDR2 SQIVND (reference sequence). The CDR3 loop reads CASQQGMWYGYTF. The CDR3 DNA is TGTGCCAGTCAACAGGGTATGTGGTACGGCTACACCTTC.

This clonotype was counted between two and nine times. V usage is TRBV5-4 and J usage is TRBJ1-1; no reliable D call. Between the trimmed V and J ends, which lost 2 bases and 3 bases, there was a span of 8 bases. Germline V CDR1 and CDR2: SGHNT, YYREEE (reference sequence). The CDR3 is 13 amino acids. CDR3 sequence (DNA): TGTGCCAGCAGCTTAGGGTGGGACACTGAAGCTTTCTTT. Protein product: CASSLGWDTEAFF.